What follows is one TCR beta chain and its context. This entry is derived from a study of blood T cell repertoires in COVID-19. In the source study's methods: Amplification of reference gene primers was used by the study to estimate nucleated cell counts. Using immunoSEQ multiplex PCR, the repertoire was profiled, and TCRdb retains in-frame clones only, with some absent. Clone size and the V and J calls come from that table; the DNA yielded D and trimming. This sample has about 250,000 clones, with around 85% found just once. The CDR3 runs 14 residues. Germline lookup yields CDR1 SEHNR and CDR2 FQNEAQ (reference sequence). V shed 6 bases, J shed 3 bases, and the junction held 5 bases outside the gene matches. Participants, 18 to 89 years old, spanned around 25 US areas. Allocation to cohorts depended on clinical history reported by the participants.

The TCR was taken from a woman aged 50 to 60 with acute COVID-19. The chain has TRBV7-9 and TRBJ2-7, with 10 bases aligning to TRBD1. Sequenced sample: PBMCs or T cells enriched from blood (not recorded which). CDR3 protein: CASRSGQGVYEQYF. The CDR3 DNA reads TGTGCCAGCAGGTCAGGACAGGGGGTCTACGAGCAGTACTTC.